The 19 T cell receptor beta chains presented below share a single source sample, sequenced in a study of cytomegalovirus exposure and HLA in healthy donors. TCRdb's copy holds only in-frame clones and misses some; the assay was immunoSEQ multiplex PCR. The repertoire has around 75,000 clones, around four fifths of them found once; the top ten carry around 3%. The specimen sequenced was PBMCs. The source of these receptors is a man aged 25 to 40 in good health and CMV-seronegative.

J is TRBJ2-1 and V is TRBV5-1; D may be TRBD1 (6 bases). The CDR3 is made up of 16 amino acids. The germline V and J ends were trimmed by 5 bases and 2 bases, with 17 bases remaining between them. Germline assignment: CDR1 SGHRS and CDR2 YFSETQ. CDR3 sequence: CASSIGTQGTYNEQFF. CDR3 coding DNA: TGCGCCAGCAGTATTGGCACGCAGGGGACCTACAATGAGCAGTTCTTC.

J is TRBJ2-5 and V is TRBV5-1, with a possible D match to TRBD1 (5 bases). Trimming removed 3 bases at V and 5 bases at J, with 14 bases between. CDR1 SGHRS and CDR2 YFSETQ come from the germline V gene. The CDR3 runs to 14 residues. This CDR3 is CASSSQGLEETQYF. The CDR3 DNA sequence: TGCGCCAGCAGCTCGCAGGGTCTCGAGGAGACCCAGTACTTC.

The rearrangement uses TRBV19 and TRBJ2-7, with a weak D call TRBD1 (6 bases). The CDR3 is 15 amino acids. Trimming left V 3 bases short and J 3 bases short, with 15 bases between. Germline-derived CDR1 and CDR2 are LNHDA and SQIVND (reference sequence). CDR3 coding DNA: TGTGCCAGTAGTATCCCTCACAGGGAAGTCTACGAGCAGTACTTC. Its translation: CASSIPHREVYEQYF.

The chain joins TRBV7-9 to TRBJ1-6; no reliable D call. Deletions cut 1 base from V and 9 bases from J, with 13 bases between. The CDR3 consists of 15 residues. Per the germline V gene, CDR1 is SEHNR and CDR2 is FQNEAQ (reference sequence). In nucleotides, the CDR3 is TGTGCCAGCAGCTTAGATACGATTAACGGTTCACCCCTCCACTTT. Its translation: CASSLDTINGSPLHF.

The V and J genes are TRBV19 and TRBJ1-4; D is unresolved. This CDR3 spans 15 amino acids. Germline V gene lookup returns CDR1 LNHDA and CDR2 SQIVND (reference sequence). Trimming left V 6 bases short and J 0 bases short, with 11 bases between. CDR3 DNA: TGTGCCAGTAGATCGGTTGCAACAACTAATGAAAAACTGTTTTTT. This gives the protein CASRSVATTNEKLFF.

The J gene is TRBJ1-1, the V gene TRBV29-1, with D maybe TRBD1 (5 bases). Germline assignment: CDR1 SQVTM and CDR2 ANQGSEA. This CDR3 contains 13 residues. V dropped 1 base and J dropped 0 bases, with 6 bases sitting between them. CDR3 residues: CSVEGQMNTEAFF. The CDR3 DNA sequence: TGCAGCGTTGAAGGACAGATGAACACTGAAGCTTTCTTT.

The chain uses TRBV29-1 and TRBJ2-5; D remains ambiguous. V was shortened by 4 bases and J by 2 bases, with 17 bases between the two germline ends. The CDR3 totals 15 residues. CDR1 is SQVTM, CDR2 ANQGSEA, per germline. CDR3 bases: TGCAGCGTTGTCCCGGCGCCACAGCAGCAAGAGACCCAGTACTTC. Its translation is CSVVPAPQQQETQYF.

In its sample, this clone was seen a few times. The chain recombines TRBV6-5 with TRBJ1-1, with D hard to call. The CDR3 has 16 residues. Germline loops: CDR1 MNHEY, CDR2 SVGAGI. V gave up 0 bases and J gave up 3 bases, with 14 bases separating them. The CDR3 DNA reads as TGTGCCAGCAGTTACTCCTCGAGAACGGTCGACACTGAAGCTTTCTTT. Its protein product is CASSYSSRTVDTEAFF.

This clone has just one count. The V gene is TRBV6-5, the J gene TRBJ1-1, with D unresolved. Germline V gene lookup returns CDR1 MNHEY and CDR2 SVGAGI. The ends were cut back, 7 bases at V and 0 bases at J, with 12 bases in the middle. There are 14 residues in the CDR3. The CDR3 spells CASTTTSVNTEAFF. In DNA form, the CDR3 reads TGTGCCAGCACCACCACGAGCGTGAACACTGAAGCTTTCTTT.

This sequence joins TRBV28 and TRBJ1-5, with D unresolved. The CDR3 consists of 13 residues. V dropped 3 bases and J dropped 8 bases, with 11 bases sitting between them. From germline, CDR1 is MDHEN and CDR2 SYDVKM. DNA of the CDR3: TGTGCCAGCAGTTTTGGAGGGTTGGAGCCCCAGCATTTT. This encodes CASSFGGLEPQHF.

The chain recombines TRBV11-2 with TRBJ1-2, with 7 bases aligning to TRBD1. V lost 1 base, J lost 4 bases, and 3 bases stayed unmatched. The CDR3 totals 14 residues. Germline V gene data show CDR1 as SGHAT and CDR2 as FQNNGV. CDR3 in amino acids: CASSLVGTAYGYTF. As DNA, the CDR3 is TGTGCCAGCAGCTTAGTTGGGACAGCCTATGGCTACACCTTC.

The chain links TRBV28 to TRBJ1-3; D gene ambiguous. Germline V gives CDR1 MDHEN, CDR2 SYDVKM. CDR3 size: 18 residues. The V end lost 8 bases, the J end lost 1 base, and 24 bases lay between the germline ends. As DNA, the CDR3 is TGTGCCAGCCGTACTCTGAGGTGGAGACCGAGTTCTGGAAACACCATATATTTT. Its protein product is CASRTLRWRPSSGNTIYF.

The rearrangement uses TRBV10-3 and TRBJ2-3, with TRBD2 identical over 8 bases. The CDR3 totals 16 residues. The germline V gene has CDR1 ENHRY and CDR2 SYGVKD. Trimming at V came to 10 bases and at J to 2 bases, leaving 14 bases not matched to a gene. The CDR3, as DNA: TGTGCCACCGTATTTGACGGGAGGGCCCCCACAGATACGCAGTATTTT. This translates into CATVFDGRAPTDTQYF.

The V call is TRBV28, the J call TRBJ2-1; TRBD1 might be the D (5 bases). Trimming cost V 1 base and J 4 bases, with 14 bases left between them. The germline V gene encodes CDR1 MDHEN and CDR2 SYDVKM. CDR3 length: 16 amino acids. The DNA of the CDR3 is TGTGCCAGCAGTTTATTGTCGTCTCAGGGATACAATGAGCAGTTCTTC. Protein sequence: CASSLLSSQGYNEQFF. The full variable domain, rest sourced from reference TRBV28 and TRBJ2-1, is DVKVTQSSRYLVKRTGEKVFLECVQDMDHENMFWYRQDPGLGLRLIYFSYDVKMKEKGDIPEGYSVSREKKERFSLILESASTNQTSMYLCASSLLSSQGYNEQFFGPGTRLTVL.

This clone appeared a few times. This chain connects TRBV28 to TRBJ1-1; D is perhaps TRBD1 (5 bases). Germline CDR1 MDHEN, CDR2 SYDVKM. Deletions cut 5 bases from V and 2 bases from J, with 12 bases between. This CDR3 contains 14 residues. CDR3 nucleotides: TGTGCCAGCAGTGGGAGGGGACCAAACACTGAAGCTTTCTTT. Translation: CASSGRGPNTEAFF.

This chain uses TRBV30 with TRBJ2-7; 10 bases are shared with TRBD1. Germline CDR1 GTSNPN, CDR2 SVGIG (reference sequence). Unmatched junction bases numbered 8, after V lost 4 bases and J lost 5 bases. The length of the CDR3 is 14 residues. The chain's CDR3 is CAWTGTGDWHEQYF. The CDR3 coding sequence is TGTGCCTGGACCGGGACAGGGGATTGGCACGAGCAGTACTTC. Drawing the rest from reference TRBV30 and TRBJ2-7, the complete variable domain is SQTIHQWPATLVQPVGSPLSLECTVEGTSNPNLYWYRQAAGRGLQLLFYSVGIGQISSEVPQNLSASRPQDRQFILSSKKLLLSDSGFYLCAWTGTGDWHEQYFGPGTRLTVT.

The rearrangement uses TRBV11-2 and TRBJ2-7; 8 positions match TRBD1. The CDR3 sequence is 16 residues long. After removal of 4 bases from V and 4 bases from J, the junction contained 12 bases not matched to a gene. From germline, CDR1 is SGHAT and CDR2 FQNNGV. The CDR3 spells CASSSRTGWIGYEQYF. In DNA, the CDR3 is TGTGCCAGCAGCTCCCGGACAGGGTGGATCGGTTACGAGCAGTACTTC.

The chain employs TRBV9 and TRBJ2-5; TRBD1 is a possible D gene (6 bases). The CDR3 has 15 residues. Per germline, CDR1 SGDLS and CDR2 YYNGEE. V dropped 3 bases and J dropped 3 bases, with 15 bases sitting between them. CDR3 sequence: CASSASGTREETQYF. In DNA form, the CDR3 reads TGTGCCAGCAGCGCATCCGGGACAAGGGAAGAGACCCAGTACTTC.

CDR3: CASSDTAVGTVNEKLFF. CDR3 in DNA: TGTGCCAGCAGTGATACTGCCGTAGGGACAGTAAATGAAAAACTGTTTTTT. This chain connects TRBV25-1 to TRBJ1-4; TRBD1 matches at 7 bases. The CDR3 extends over 17 amino acids. CDR1 and CDR2 from the germline V gene are MGHDK and SYGVNS. J gave up 5 bases and V 3 bases, and 12 bases lay outside the gene matches.